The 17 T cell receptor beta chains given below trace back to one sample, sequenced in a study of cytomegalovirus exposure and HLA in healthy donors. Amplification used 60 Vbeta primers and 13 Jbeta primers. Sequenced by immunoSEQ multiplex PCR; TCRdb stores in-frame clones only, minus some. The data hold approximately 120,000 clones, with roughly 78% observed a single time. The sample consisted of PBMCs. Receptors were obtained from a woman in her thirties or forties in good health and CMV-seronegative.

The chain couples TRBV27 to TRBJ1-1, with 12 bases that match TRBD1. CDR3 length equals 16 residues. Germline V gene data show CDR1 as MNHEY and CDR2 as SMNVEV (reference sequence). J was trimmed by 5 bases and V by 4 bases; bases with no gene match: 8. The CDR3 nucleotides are TGTGCCAGCAGTTCGGGACAGGGGGCGCGGGGAACTGAAGCTTTCTTT. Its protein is CASSSGQGARGTEAFF.

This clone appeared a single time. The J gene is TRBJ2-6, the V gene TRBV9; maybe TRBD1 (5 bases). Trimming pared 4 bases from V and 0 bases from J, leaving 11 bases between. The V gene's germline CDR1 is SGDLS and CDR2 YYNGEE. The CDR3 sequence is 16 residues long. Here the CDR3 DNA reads TGTGCCAGCAGCAACGGACATCCCTCTGGGGCCAACGTCCTGACTTTC. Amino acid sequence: CASSNGHPSGANVLTF.

The CDR3 DNA is TGTGCCAGCAGCTTAGCGGGACAGGTAGATTACGAGCAGTACTTC. Translation: CASSLAGQVDYEQYF. The chain joins TRBV13 to TRBJ2-5, with 8 bases aligning to TRBD1. The J call may be wrong; the DNA end is better matched by TRBJ2-7. The CDR3 consists of 15 residues. Germline values: CDR1 PRHDT, CDR2 FYEKMQ (reference sequence).

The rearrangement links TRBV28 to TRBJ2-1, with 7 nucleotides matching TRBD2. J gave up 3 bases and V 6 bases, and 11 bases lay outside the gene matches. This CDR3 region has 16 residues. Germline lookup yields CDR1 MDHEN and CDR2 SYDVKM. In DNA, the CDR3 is TGTGCCAGCAGGGCAATGGGGGAGGGCCTCTACAATGAGCAGTTCTTC. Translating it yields CASRAMGEGLYNEQFF.

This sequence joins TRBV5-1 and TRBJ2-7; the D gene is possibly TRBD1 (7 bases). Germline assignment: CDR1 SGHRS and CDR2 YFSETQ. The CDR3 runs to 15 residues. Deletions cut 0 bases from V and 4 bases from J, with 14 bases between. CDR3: CASSLEGRGVYEQYF. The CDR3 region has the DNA TGCGCCAGCAGCTTGGAAGGCAGGGGGGTGTACGAGCAGTACTTC. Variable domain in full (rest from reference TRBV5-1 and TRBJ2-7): KAGVTQTPRYLIKTRGQQVTLSCSPISGHRSVSWYQQTPGQGLQFLFEYFSETQRNKGNFPGRFSGRQFSNSRSEMNVSTLELGDSALYLCASSLEGRGVYEQYFGPGTRLTVT.

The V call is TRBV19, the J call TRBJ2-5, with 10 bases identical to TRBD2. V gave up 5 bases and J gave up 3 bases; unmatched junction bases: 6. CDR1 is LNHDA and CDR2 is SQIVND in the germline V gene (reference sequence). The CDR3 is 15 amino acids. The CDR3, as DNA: TGTGCCAGTAGTTTCCAAGCGGGAGGGGAAGAGACCCAGTACTTC. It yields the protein CASSFQAGGEETQYF.

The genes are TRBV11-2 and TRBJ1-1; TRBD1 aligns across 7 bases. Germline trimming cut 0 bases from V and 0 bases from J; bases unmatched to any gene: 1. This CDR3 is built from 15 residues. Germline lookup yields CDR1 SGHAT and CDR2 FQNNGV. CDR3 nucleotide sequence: TGTGCCAGCAGCTTAGAAGGGGGCTTGAACACTGAAGCTTTCTTT. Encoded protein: CASSLEGGLNTEAFF.

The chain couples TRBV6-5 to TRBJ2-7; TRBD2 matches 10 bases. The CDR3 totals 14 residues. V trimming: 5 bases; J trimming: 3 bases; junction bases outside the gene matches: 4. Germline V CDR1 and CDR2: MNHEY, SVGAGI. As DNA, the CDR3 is TGTGCCAGCAGTCTCCTAGCGGGAGTCTACGAGCAGTACTTC. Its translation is CASSLLAGVYEQYF.

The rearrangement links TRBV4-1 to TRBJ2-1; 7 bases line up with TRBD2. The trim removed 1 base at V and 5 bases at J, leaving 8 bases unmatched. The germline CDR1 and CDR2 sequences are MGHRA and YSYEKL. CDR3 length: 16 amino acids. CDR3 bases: TGCGCCAGCAGCCAAGTCGGGTCTAGCGGTAACAATGAGCAGTTCTTC. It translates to CASSQVGSSGNNEQFF.

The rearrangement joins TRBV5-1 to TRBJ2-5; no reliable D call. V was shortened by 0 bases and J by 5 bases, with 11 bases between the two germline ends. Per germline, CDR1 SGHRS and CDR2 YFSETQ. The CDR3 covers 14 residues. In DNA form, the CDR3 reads TGCGCCAGCAGCTTGGGGCAGGTAGACGAGACCCAGTACTTC. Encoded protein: CASSLGQVDETQYF.

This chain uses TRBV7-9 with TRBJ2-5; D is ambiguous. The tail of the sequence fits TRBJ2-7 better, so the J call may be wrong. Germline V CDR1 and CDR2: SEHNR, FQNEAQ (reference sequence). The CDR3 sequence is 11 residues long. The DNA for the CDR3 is TGTGCCAGCAGCTCTCTATACGAGCAGTACTTC. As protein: CASSSLYEQYF.

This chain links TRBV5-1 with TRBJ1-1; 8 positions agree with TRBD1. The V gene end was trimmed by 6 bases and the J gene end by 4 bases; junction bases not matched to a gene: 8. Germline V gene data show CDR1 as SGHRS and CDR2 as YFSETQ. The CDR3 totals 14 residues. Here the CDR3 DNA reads TGCGCCAGCACCGACAGGGGAGTAGGCACTGAAGCTTTCTTT. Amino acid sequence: CASTDRGVGTEAFF.

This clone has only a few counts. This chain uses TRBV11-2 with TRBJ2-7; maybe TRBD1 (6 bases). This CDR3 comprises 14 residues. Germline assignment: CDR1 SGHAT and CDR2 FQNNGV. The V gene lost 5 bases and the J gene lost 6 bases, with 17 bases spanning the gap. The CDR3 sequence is CASSQGFGAGEQYF. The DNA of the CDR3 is TGTGCCAGCAGCCAGGGGTTTGGGGCGGGCGAGCAGTACTTC.

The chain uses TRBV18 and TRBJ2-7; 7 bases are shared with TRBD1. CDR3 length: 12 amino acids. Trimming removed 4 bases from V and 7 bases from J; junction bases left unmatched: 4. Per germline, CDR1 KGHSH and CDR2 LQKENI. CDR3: CASSRTGDEQYF. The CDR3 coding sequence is TGTGCCAGCTCACGTACAGGGGATGAGCAGTACTTC.

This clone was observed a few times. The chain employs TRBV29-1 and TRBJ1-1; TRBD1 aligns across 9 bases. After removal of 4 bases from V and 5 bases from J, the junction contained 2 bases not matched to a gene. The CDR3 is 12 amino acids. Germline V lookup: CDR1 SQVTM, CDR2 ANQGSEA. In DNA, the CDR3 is TGCAGCGTTGGGGGACAGGGTACTGAAGCTTTCTTT. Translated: CSVGGQGTEAFF.

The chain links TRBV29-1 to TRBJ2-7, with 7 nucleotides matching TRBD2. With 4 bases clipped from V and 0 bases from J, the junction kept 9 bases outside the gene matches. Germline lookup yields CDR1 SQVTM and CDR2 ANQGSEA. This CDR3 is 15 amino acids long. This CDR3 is CSVGPSGASSYEQYF. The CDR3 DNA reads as TGCAGCGTTGGTCCCAGCGGGGCCAGCTCCTACGAGCAGTACTTC.

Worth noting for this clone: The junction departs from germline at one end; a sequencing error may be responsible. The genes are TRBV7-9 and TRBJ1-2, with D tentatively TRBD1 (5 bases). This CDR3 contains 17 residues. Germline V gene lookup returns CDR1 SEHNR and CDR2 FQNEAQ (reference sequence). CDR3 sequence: CSSSYHAPQGSNYGYTF. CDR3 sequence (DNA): TGTTCCAGCAGCTACCACGCCCCCCAGGGATCTAACTATGGCTACACCTTC.